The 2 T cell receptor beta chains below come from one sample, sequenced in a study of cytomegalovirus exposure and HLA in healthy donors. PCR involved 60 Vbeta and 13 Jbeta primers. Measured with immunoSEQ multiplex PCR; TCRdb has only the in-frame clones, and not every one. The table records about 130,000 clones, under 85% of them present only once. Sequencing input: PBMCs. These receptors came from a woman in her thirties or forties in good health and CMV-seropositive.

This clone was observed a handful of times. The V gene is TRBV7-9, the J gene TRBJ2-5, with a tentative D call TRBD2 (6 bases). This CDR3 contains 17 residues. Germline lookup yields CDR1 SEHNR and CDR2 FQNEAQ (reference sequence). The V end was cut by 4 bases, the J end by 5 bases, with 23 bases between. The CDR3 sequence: CASSSGPLRTRGETQYF. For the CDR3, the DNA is TGTGCCAGCAGCTCTGGGCCCTTGCGGACTCGGGGGGAGACCCAGTACTTC.

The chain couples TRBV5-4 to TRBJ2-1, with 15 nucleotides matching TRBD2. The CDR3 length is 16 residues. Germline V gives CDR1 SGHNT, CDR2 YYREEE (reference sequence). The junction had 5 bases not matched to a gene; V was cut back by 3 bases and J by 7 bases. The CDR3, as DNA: TGTGCCAGCAGCTCGACCGGGACTAGCGGGAGGAATGAGCAGTTCTTC. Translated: CASSSTGTSGRNEQFF. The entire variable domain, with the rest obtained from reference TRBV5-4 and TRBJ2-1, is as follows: ETGVTQSPTHLIKTRGQQVTLRCSSQSGHNTVSWYQQALGQGPQFIFQYYREEENGRGNFPPRFSGLQFPNYSSELNVNALELDDSALYLCASSSTGTSGRNEQFFGPGTRLTVL.